These 11 T cell receptor beta chains were all obtained from the same sample, sequenced in a study of T cells in localized non-small cell lung cancer. Assay: immunoSEQ multiplex PCR; the TCRdb copy retains only in-frame clones and omits some. The sample contains some 130,000 clones, roughly 90% of which appear only once. Sequences were derived from peripheral blood, sampled before any cancer treatment. The receptors originated from a female donor of 60 years or more with stage I lung adenocarcinoma.

This clone appeared a few times. This rearrangement joins TRBV29-1 to TRBJ2-4; tentative D call: TRBD2 (6 bases). Germline-derived CDR1 and CDR2 are SQVTM and ANQGSEA. V lost 4 bases and J 6 bases, leaving 16 bases between the germline ends. The CDR3 runs to 14 residues. In nucleotides, the CDR3 is TGCAGCGTTGGAGCTGAGGTGGGAGGAAACATTCAGTACTTC. Protein sequence: CSVGAEVGGNIQYF.

The chain links TRBV27 to TRBJ2-3, with 14 bases aligning to TRBD2. The CDR3 has 19 amino acids. Germline V gene lookup returns CDR1 MNHEY and CDR2 SMNVEV (reference sequence). Unmatched junction bases numbered 13, after V lost 6 bases and J lost 2 bases. The CDR3 region is CASSTGLAGVTTITDTQYF. The DNA for the CDR3 is TGTGCCAGCAGCACGGGACTAGCGGGAGTTACTACTATCACAGATACGCAGTATTTT.

The V call is TRBV15, the J call TRBJ2-1; D gene ambiguous. The CDR3 runs 15 residues. The germline V gene has CDR1 LNHNV and CDR2 YYDKDF (reference sequence). V lost 4 bases and J lost 6, with 16 bases in between. The CDR3 sequence is CATSTNTGFGNEQFF. CDR3 in DNA: TGTGCCACCAGCACCAACACGGGTTTCGGCAATGAGCAGTTCTTC.

The chain carries TRBV27 and TRBJ1-1; D might be TRBD1 (5 bases). Germline-derived CDR1 and CDR2 are MNHEY and SMNVEV (reference sequence). The length of the CDR3 is 15 residues. Trimming took off 2 bases at V and 4 bases at J, with 14 bases between the two ends. Written as DNA, the CDR3 is TGTGCCAGCAGTTTAGGGAGGATCGGGGCCACTGAAGCTTTCTTT. Translated: CASSLGRIGATEAFF.

The chain joins TRBV6-5 to TRBJ2-3, with a tentative D call TRBD2 (5 bases). The CDR3 totals 12 residues. CDR1 is MNHEY, CDR2 SVGAGI, per germline. Trimming removed 8 bases from V and 3 bases from J, with 9 bases in between. The CDR3 DNA is TGTGCCAGCCGAGGAGGAACAGATACGCAGTATTTT. Amino acid sequence: CASRGGTDTQYF.

V gene TRBV11-2 combines with J gene TRBJ2-1; no firm D call. Germline V gene lookup returns CDR1 SGHAT and CDR2 FQNNGV. Trimming cost V 2 bases and J 3 bases, with 8 bases left between them. The CDR3 totals 14 residues. CDR3 sequence reads: CASSLSGFYNEQFF. DNA of the CDR3: TGTGCCAGCAGCTTATCCGGGTTCTACAATGAGCAGTTCTTC.

The chain uses TRBV6-9 and TRBJ2-6; maybe TRBD2 (5 bases). Looked up from germline, CDR1 is MNHGY and CDR2 is SVAAGI. This CDR3 is 17 amino acids long. The ends were cut back, 5 bases at V and 5 bases at J, with 19 bases in the middle. The DNA for the CDR3 is TGTGCCAGCAGTCACAGCGGACGACAAAGTCGGGCCAACGTCCTGACTTTC. It is translated as CASSHSGRQSRANVLTF.

The genes are TRBV19 and TRBJ2-7, with 8 bases lining up with TRBD1. CDR1 and CDR2 from the germline V gene are LNHDA and SQIVND (reference sequence). This CDR3 is built from 15 residues. The V and J ends lost 4 bases and 5 bases, in that order; junction bases with no gene match: 10. DNA of the CDR3: TGTGCCAGTAGTACCCCCGGGACAGGTATCGACGAGCAGTACTTC. It yields the protein CASSTPGTGIDEQYF.

The chain recombines TRBV5-4 with TRBJ1-2; the D gene is possibly TRBD1 (5 bases). The CDR3 is 12 amino acids. V was clipped by 6 bases and J by 6 bases, with 12 bases between them. Germline CDR1 reads SGHNT; CDR2 reads YYREEE (reference sequence). The CDR3 bases are TGTGCCAGCACCCATTCAGGGAATGGCTACACCTTC. Translation: CASTHSGNGYTF.

This chain uses TRBV5-1 with TRBJ2-2; 7 bases fit TRBD2. This CDR3 region has 16 residues. The J segment lost 0 bases and the V segment lost 3 bases, leaving 5 bases of the junction unmatched. The germline V gene has CDR1 SGHRS and CDR2 YFSETQ. CDR3 sequence: CASSSSGTSNTGELFF. For the CDR3, the DNA is TGCGCCAGCAGCTCGAGCGGGACCTCGAACACCGGGGAGCTGTTTTTT.

The rearrangement uses TRBV5-1 and TRBJ1-1, with D uncertain. This CDR3 region has 14 residues. Trimming took off 0 bases at V and 1 base at J, with 7 bases between the two ends. Germline CDR1 reads SGHRS; CDR2 reads YFSETQ. CDR3 in amino acids: CASSLAQKNTEAFF. In nucleotides, the CDR3 is TGCGCCAGCAGCTTGGCACAGAAGAACACTGAAGCTTTCTTT.